The 23 T cell receptor beta chains reported below all come from one sample, sequenced in a study of a mutant IDH1 vaccine in newly diagnosed glioma. For these receptors, no antigen is known. Time point noted: week 47, end of study. The vaccine gave 300 ug of a 20-mer mutant IDH1 peptide subcutaneously per dose. The table came from immunoSEQ multiplex PCR; TCRdb's copy has only in-frame clones and leaves some out. The sample includes 30,000 to 40,000 clones, just under 90% of them seen just once. Sequencing used PBMCs, obtained from a glioma patient whose treatment included an IDH1 peptide vaccine. The receptors here all came from a woman under 40 with glioma.

The chain recombines TRBV5-1 with TRBJ1-6, with D perhaps TRBD1 (6 bases). Per the germline V gene, CDR1 is SGHRS and CDR2 is YFSETQ. V gave up 4 bases and J gave up 7 bases, with 12 bases separating them. This CDR3 is 14 amino acids long. The DNA of the CDR3 is TGCGCCAGCAGCGAATACAGGGCCAATTCACCCCTCCACTTT. It codes for CASSEYRANSPLHF.

This clone was detected once. The genes are TRBV2 and TRBJ1-5; no definite D call. This CDR3 spans 14 amino acids. Germline V gene lookup returns CDR1 SNHLY and CDR2 FYNNEI. V gave up 5 bases and J gave up 2 bases, with 10 bases separating them. CDR3: CASSYRAGNQPQHF. The DNA of the CDR3 is TGTGCCAGCAGTTATCGGGCCGGCAATCAGCCCCAGCATTTT.

The genes are TRBV5-8 and TRBJ1-1; D is undetermined. CDR1 is SGHTS and CDR2 is YDEGEE in the germline V gene. CDR3 size: 13 residues. Trimming took 0 bases from V and 1 from J, leaving 4 bases between them. The CDR3 DNA follows: TGTGCCAGCAGCTTGGCACCGAACACTGAAGCTTTCTTT. It is translated as CASSLAPNTEAFF.

This chain uses TRBV5-1 with TRBJ1-3; D gene uncertain. The CDR3 contains 13 residues. Trimming shortened V by 3 bases and J by 4 bases, and 8 bases separated the two germline ends. Germline CDR1 and CDR2: SGHRS and YFSETQ. In DNA, the CDR3 is TGCGCCAGCAGCTGGAACAGCGGAAACACCATATATTTT. Residues: CASSWNSGNTIYF. Full variable domain (outside the CDR3, taken from reference TRBV5-1 and TRBJ1-3): KAGVTQTPRYLIKTRGQQVTLSCSPISGHRSVSWYQQTPGQGLQFLFEYFSETQRNKGNFPGRFSGRQFSNSRSEMNVSTLELGDSALYLCASSWNSGNTIYFGEGSWLTVV.

This clone appeared a single time. V is TRBV10-3 and J is TRBJ1-2, with D unresolved. The germline gives CDR1 ENHRY, CDR2 SYGVKD. This CDR3 contains 11 residues. V was shortened by 6 bases and J by 8 bases, with 10 bases between the two germline ends. For the CDR3, the DNA is TGTGCCATCAGGCGCGATAAAGGCTACACCTTC. Protein sequence: CAIRRDKGYTF.

The chain recombines TRBV29-1 with TRBJ1-2; D ambiguous. Germline V lookup: CDR1 SQVTM, CDR2 ANQGSEA. The CDR3 extends over 12 amino acids. Trimming took 2 bases from V and 8 from J, leaving 12 bases between them. The CDR3 DNA reads as TGCAGCGTTGAAAACTCCCGAGAGGGCTACACCTTC. Translating gives CSVENSREGYTF.

A few counts support this clone. This chain uses TRBV7-9 with TRBJ1-3; D perhaps matches TRBD1 (5 bases). This CDR3 region has 16 residues. V shed 1 base and J shed 10 bases, with 20 bases lying between them. Germline assignment: CDR1 SEHNR and CDR2 FQNEAQ (reference sequence). The CDR3 is CASSLEHRDPRGTIYF. In DNA form, the CDR3 reads TGTGCCAGCAGCTTAGAGCACCGGGACCCGAGAGGGACCATATATTTT.

V and J are TRBV29-1 and TRBJ1-3; TRBD1 aligns across 7 bases. The CDR3 is made up of 15 amino acids. The germline gives CDR1 SQVTM, CDR2 ANQGSEA. V dropped 2 bases and J dropped 3; count of bases not matched to a gene: 7. The CDR3 nucleotides read TGCAGCGTTGAACCCGACAGGGCCAGTGGAAACACCATATATTTT. Amino acids: CSVEPDRASGNTIYF. Drawing the rest from reference TRBV29-1 and TRBJ1-3, the complete variable domain is SAVISQKPSRDICQRGTSLTIQCQVDSQVTMMFWYRQQPGQSLTLIATANQGSEATYESGFVIDKFPISRPNLTFSTLTVSNMSPEDSSIYLCSVEPDRASGNTIYFGEGSWLTVV.

The V gene is TRBV27, the J gene TRBJ1-6; no clear D gene. CDR1 and CDR2 (germline): MNHEY, SMNVEV (reference sequence). CDR3 length: 15 residues. V shed 2 bases and J shed 0 bases, with 5 bases lying between them. As DNA, the CDR3 is TGTGCCAGCAGTTTAGAGAGCTCCTATAATTCACCCCTCCACTTT. This translates into CASSLESSYNSPLHF.

The rearrangement links TRBV4-1 to TRBJ2-7; tentative D call: TRBD2 (6 bases). Germline V gives CDR1 MGHRA, CDR2 YSYEKL. This CDR3 spans 14 amino acids. Trimming pared 0 bases from V and 1 base from J, leaving 7 bases between. The CDR3 nucleotides are TGCGCCAGCAGCCAAGAGACTAGTTCCTACGAGCAGTACTTC. It codes for CASSQETSSYEQYF.

Here the CDR3 reads CASSPQDRASYEQYF. The CDR3 coding sequence is TGTGCCAGCAGCCCACAGGACAGGGCATCCTACGAGCAGTACTTC. The chain employs TRBV5-4 and TRBJ2-7; 8 bases map to TRBD1. V shed 4 bases and J 1 base; nucleotides not matched to a gene: 7. The germline V gene encodes CDR1 SGHNT and CDR2 YYREEE (reference sequence). The CDR3 length is 15 residues. The complete variable domain, with remaining parts taken from reference TRBV5-4 and TRBJ2-7, reads ETGVTQSPTHLIKTRGQQVTLRCSSQSGHNTVSWYQQALGQGPQFIFQYYREEENGRGNFPPRFSGLQFPNYSSELNVNALELDDSALYLCASSPQDRASYEQYFGPGTRLTVT.

V and J are TRBV7-2 and TRBJ1-2; TRBD1 is a possible D gene (5 bases). The CDR3 sequence is 15 residues long. The germline V gene encodes CDR1 SGHTA and CDR2 FQGNSA. The V end was cut by 6 bases, the J end by 4 bases, with 18 bases between. This chain's CDR3 is CASSPGQGLTYGYTF. Written as DNA, the CDR3 is TGTGCCAGCAGTCCCGGACAAGGCCTGACCTATGGCTACACCTTC.

The chain uses TRBV7-2 and TRBJ1-1; 8 bases line up with TRBD1. The CDR3 sequence is 14 residues long. CDR1 and CDR2 (germline): SGHTA, FQGNSA. V shed 2 bases and J 4 bases; nucleotides not matched to a gene: 3. The CDR3 region is CASSLRGQVTEAFF. CDR3 nucleotides: TGTGCCAGCAGCTTACGGGGACAGGTCACTGAAGCTTTCTTT.

CDR3 bases: TGTGCCAGCGGGTTCAGTGACTATGGCTACACCTTC. Protein sequence: CASGFSDYGYTF. This chain uses TRBV2 with TRBJ1-2; no firm D call. V was pared by 8 bases and J by 3 bases, with 10 bases between. Per the germline V gene, CDR1 is SNHLY and CDR2 is FYNNEI. The CDR3 loop spans 12 amino acids.

This chain links TRBV2 with TRBJ2-3; D gene ambiguous. CDR1 and CDR2 from the germline V gene are SNHLY and FYNNEI. V lost 7 bases, J lost 2 bases, and 10 bases lay in between. The CDR3 has 13 amino acids. The CDR3 spells CASKASNTDTQYF. The DNA for the CDR3 is TGTGCCAGCAAGGCATCCAACACAGATACGCAGTATTTT.

The chain employs TRBV4-1 and TRBJ1-1; 7 nucleotides align to TRBD1. The CDR3 is 15 residues long. In germline, CDR1 is MGHRA, CDR2 YSYEKL. With 3 bases clipped from V and 1 base from J, the junction kept 5 bases outside the gene matches. The chain's CDR3 is CASSHPGTANTEAFF. In DNA, the CDR3 is TGCGCCAGCAGCCATCCCGGGACAGCGAACACTGAAGCTTTCTTT.

V usage is TRBV19 and J usage is TRBJ2-5; perhaps TRBD2 as D (7 bases). V was clipped by 3 bases and J by 5 bases, with 19 bases between them. The CDR3 runs 16 residues. Germline lookup yields CDR1 LNHDA and CDR2 SQIVND (reference sequence). The CDR3 DNA reads TGTGCCAGTAGTATTTGGGGGCGCAGGGAGGGGGAGACCCAGTACTTC. Its protein is CASSIWGRREGETQYF.

This chain connects TRBV5-4 to TRBJ1-5; a possible D gene is TRBD1 (6 bases). This CDR3 spans 14 amino acids. V was trimmed by 4 bases and J by 3 bases, leaving 11 bases between them. Germline CDR1 SGHNT, CDR2 YYREEE (reference sequence). CDR3 nucleotide sequence: TGTGCCAGCAGCCAACAGGGACCCAATCAGCCCCAGCATTTT. Translating gives CASSQQGPNQPQHF. Full variable domain (missing parts from reference TRBV5-4 and TRBJ1-5): ETGVTQSPTHLIKTRGQQVTLRCSSQSGHNTVSWYQQALGQGPQFIFQYYREEENGRGNFPPRFSGLQFPNYSSELNVNALELDDSALYLCASSQQGPNQPQHFGDGTRLSIL.

This rearrangement joins TRBV18 to TRBJ2-3, with D maybe TRBD1 (8 bases). V was shortened by 11 bases and J by 4 bases, with 16 bases between the two germline ends. Germline V gives CDR1 KGHSH, CDR2 LQKENI. This CDR3 has 13 amino acids. The CDR3 region has the DNA TGTGCCGGTAGACAGGGGAGGGCAGATACGCAGTATTTT. Translated: CAGRQGRADTQYF.

This sequence joins TRBV29-1 and TRBJ2-5, with a possible D match to TRBD1 (7 bases). Per the germline V gene, CDR1 is SQVTM and CDR2 is ANQGSEA. This CDR3 is built from 15 residues. Between the trimmed V and J ends, which lost 1 base and 5 bases, there was a span of 17 bases. This CDR3 reads CSVEGARGAGETQYF. The CDR3, as DNA: TGCAGCGTTGAAGGGGCCAGGGGGGCTGGGGAGACCCAGTACTTC.

The CDR3 sequence: CASSDTGSHGYTF. DNA for the CDR3: TGTGCCAGCAGTGATACAGGGAGCCATGGCTACACCTTC. V usage is TRBV2 and J usage is TRBJ1-2, with D possibly matching TRBD1 (6 bases). Trimming removed 3 bases from V and 6 bases from J, with 11 bases in between. The CDR3 spans 13 residues. Germline lookup yields CDR1 SNHLY and CDR2 FYNNEI.

In DNA form, the CDR3 reads TGTGCCAGCAGTGGGGGAGAGACCTTTTCTCCCCAGCATTTT. This codes for CASSGGETFSPQHF. V is TRBV2 and J is TRBJ1-5; D is unclear. Looked up from germline, CDR1 is SNHLY and CDR2 is FYNNEI. With 4 bases removed from V and 10 bases from J, the gap between germline ends came to 17 bases. This CDR3 is built from 14 residues.

The rearrangement links TRBV5-1 to TRBJ1-1; D unclear. Germline V gives CDR1 SGHRS, CDR2 YFSETQ. The CDR3 is made up of 13 amino acids. Trimming stripped 7 bases from V and 0 bases from J, with 10 bases between. CDR3 in DNA: TGCGCCAGCTTTGACACTATGAACACTGAAGCTTTCTTT. This gives the protein CASFDTMNTEAFF.